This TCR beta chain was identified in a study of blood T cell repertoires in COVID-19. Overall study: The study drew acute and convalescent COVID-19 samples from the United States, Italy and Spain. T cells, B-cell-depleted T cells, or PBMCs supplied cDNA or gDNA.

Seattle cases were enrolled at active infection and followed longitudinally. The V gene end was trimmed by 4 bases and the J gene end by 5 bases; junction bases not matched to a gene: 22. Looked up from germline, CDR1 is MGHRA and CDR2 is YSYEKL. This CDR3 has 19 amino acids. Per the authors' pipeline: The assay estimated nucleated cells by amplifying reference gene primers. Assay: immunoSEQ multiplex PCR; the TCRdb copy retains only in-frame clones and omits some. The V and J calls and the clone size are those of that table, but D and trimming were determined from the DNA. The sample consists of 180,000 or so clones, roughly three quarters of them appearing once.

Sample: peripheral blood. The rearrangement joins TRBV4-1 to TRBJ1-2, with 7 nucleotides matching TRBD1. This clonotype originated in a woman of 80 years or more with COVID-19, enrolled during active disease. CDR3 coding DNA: TGCGCCAGCAGCCCAATCCCAAAGCTCCCGGACAGGAACCCTTATGGCTACACCTTC. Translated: CASSPIPKLPDRNPYGYTF.